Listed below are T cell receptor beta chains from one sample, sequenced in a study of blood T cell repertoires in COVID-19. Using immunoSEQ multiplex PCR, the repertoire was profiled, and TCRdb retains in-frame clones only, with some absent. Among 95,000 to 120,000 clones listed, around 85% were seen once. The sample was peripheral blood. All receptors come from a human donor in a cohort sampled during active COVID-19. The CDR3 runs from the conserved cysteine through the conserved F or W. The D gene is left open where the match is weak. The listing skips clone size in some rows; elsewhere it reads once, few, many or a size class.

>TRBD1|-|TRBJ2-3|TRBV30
TGTGCCTGCAGTACCCAGGACAGGGGAAGAGATACGCAGTATTTT
CACSTQDRGRDTQYF
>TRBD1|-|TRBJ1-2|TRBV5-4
TGTGCCAGCAGCTTGGGACAGGGTATTAAATCCTATGGCTACACCTTC
CASSLGQGIKSYGYTF
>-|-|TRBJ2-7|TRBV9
TGTGCCAGCAGTCGTTCTAGCTCCCACGAGCAGTACTTC
CASSRSSSHEQYF
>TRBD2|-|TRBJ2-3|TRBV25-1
TGTGCCAGCAGTGGAGAGAAGGGGACTATCCACACAGATACGCAGTATTTT
CASSGEKGTIHTDTQYF
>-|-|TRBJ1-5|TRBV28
TGTGCCAGCAGTCTCGTGCGCGAGCCCCAGCATTTT
CASSLVREPQHF
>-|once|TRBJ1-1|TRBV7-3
TGTGCCAGCAGCATAAGGACAGACACTGAAGCTTTCTTT
CASSIRTDTEAFF
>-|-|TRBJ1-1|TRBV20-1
TGCAGTGCTCACAGGGAAACTGAAGCTTTCTTT
CSAHRETEAFF
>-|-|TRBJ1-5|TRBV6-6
TGTGCCAGCAGTTTAGTCGGTAGCAATCAGCCCCAGCATTTT
CASSLVGSNQPQHF
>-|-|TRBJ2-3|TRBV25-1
TGTGCCAGCAGTGATCCAGGAAGTAGGGGAGATACGCAGTATTTT
CASSDPGSRGDTQYF
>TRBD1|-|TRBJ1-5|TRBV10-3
TGTGCCATCAGTGAGTCTTCAGGGGGAATAAGCAATCAGCCCCAGCATTTT
CAISESSGGISNQPQHF
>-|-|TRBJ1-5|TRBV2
TGTGCCAGCAGTGGACGGTCAGGTCAGCCCCAGCATTTT
CASSGRSGQPQHF
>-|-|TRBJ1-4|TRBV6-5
TGTGCCAGCAGTTCAGTCGGTTTGAGGGAAAAACTGTTTTTT
CASSSVGLREKLFF
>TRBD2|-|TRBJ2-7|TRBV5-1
TGCGCCAGCAGACCCTTTTCCGGGACTATATCCTACGAGCAGTACTTC
CASRPFSGTISYEQYF
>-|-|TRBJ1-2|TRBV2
TGTGCCAGCAGTGACGAGACAGGTAGACGCTACACCTTC
CASSDETGRRYTF
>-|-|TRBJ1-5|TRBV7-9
TGTGCCAGCAGCAAGGGGGACCAGCCCCAGCATTTT
CASSKGDQPQHF
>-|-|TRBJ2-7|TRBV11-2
TGTGCCAGCAGCTTAGTCCCACAGCCCTACGAGCAGTACTTC
CASSLVPQPYEQYF
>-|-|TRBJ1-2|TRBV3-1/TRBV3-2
TGTGCCAGCAGCCAATCATCGGTAGCAGCGTCCTATGGCTACACCTTC
CASSQSSVAASYGYTF
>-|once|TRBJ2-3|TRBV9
TGTGCCAGCAGCTTCGGTGGGACGGGGAGGGATACGCAGTATTTT
CASSFGGTGRDTQYF
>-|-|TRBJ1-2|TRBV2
TGTGCCAGCAGTGACCCCACCCTATTAGCTAACTATGGCTACACCTTC
CASSDPTLLANYGYTF
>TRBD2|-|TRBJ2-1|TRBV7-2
TGTGCCAGCAGCTCAACCGGGACTAGCGCCTACAATGAGCAGTTCTTC
CASSSTGTSAYNEQFF
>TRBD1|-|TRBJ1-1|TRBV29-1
TGCAGCGCGCCCTTCAGGGGGCTGAGGAACACTGAAGCTTTCTTT
CSAPFRGLRNTEAFF
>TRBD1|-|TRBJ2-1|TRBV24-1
TGTGCCACCAGTGCAGGGGGTTTAGGGAATGAGCAGTTCTTC
CATSAGGLGNEQFF
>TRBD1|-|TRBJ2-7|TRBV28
TGTGCCAGCAGTCAACCGGGACAGGGGTACGAGCAGTACTTC
CASSQPGQGYEQYF
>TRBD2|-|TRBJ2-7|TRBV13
TGTGCCAGCAGCTATAGCGGGGGGCAACACTACGAGCAGTACTTC
CASSYSGGQHYEQYF
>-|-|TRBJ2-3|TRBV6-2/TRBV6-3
TGTGCCAGCAGTTACCGCGAGCGGGGCACAGATACGCAGTATTTT
CASSYRERGTDTQYF
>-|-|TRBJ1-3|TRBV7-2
TGTGCCAGCAGCTTAGCCAGGGCTGGAAACACCATATATTTT
CASSLARAGNTIYF
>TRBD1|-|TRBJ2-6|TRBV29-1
TGCAGCGTTCGGACAGGGGGGGCCAACGTCCTGACTTTC
CSVRTGGANVLTF
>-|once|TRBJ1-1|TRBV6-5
TGTGCCAGCAGGGGTGACAGGCTGAACACTGAAGCTTTCTTT
CASRGDRLNTEAFF
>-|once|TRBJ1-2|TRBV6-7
TGTGCCACCACCGTAGGGGGTTCCCGTGCTAACTATGGCTACACCTTC
CATTVGGSRANYGYTF
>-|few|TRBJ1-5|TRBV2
TGTGCCAGCAGTGAGCTCGGACAGCTTGCCGGTCAGCCCCAGCATTTT
CASSELGQLAGQPQHF
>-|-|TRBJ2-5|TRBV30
TGTGCCTGGAGTGGGACATCGTCGGGGACCCAGTACTTC
CAWSGTSSGTQYF
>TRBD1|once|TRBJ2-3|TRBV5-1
TGCGCCAGCAGCCAAACAGGGGGAGATACGCAGTATTTT
CASSQTGGDTQYF
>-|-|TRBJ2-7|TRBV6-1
TGTGCCAGCAGTGAAGTTGAGGGTAGCAGCTACGAGCAGTACTTC
CASSEVEGSSYEQYF
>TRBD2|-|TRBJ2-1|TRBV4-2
TGTGCCAGCAGCCCAGGACTAGCGGGGGGGCGGATGTACAATGAGCAGTTCTTC
CASSPGLAGGRMYNEQFF
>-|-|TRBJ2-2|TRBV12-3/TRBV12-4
TGTGCCAGCAGCGGGGTTAGCGGGGAGCTGTTTTTT
CASSGVSGELFF
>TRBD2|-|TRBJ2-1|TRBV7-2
TGTGCCAGCAGCCAAGAGCGGGGGGGCTACAATGAGCAGTTCTTC
CASSQERGGYNEQFF
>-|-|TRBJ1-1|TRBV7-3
TGTGCCAGCAGCTTGGCCCCCTACACTGAAGCTTTCTTT
CASSLAPYTEAFF
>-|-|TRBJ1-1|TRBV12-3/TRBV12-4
TGTGCCAGCAGTTTCGGTGGCACTGAAGCTTTCTTT
CASSFGGTEAFF
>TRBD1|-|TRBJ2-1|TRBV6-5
TGTGCCAGCAGCAACACCGGGACAGCTTACAATGAGCAGTTCTTC
CASSNTGTAYNEQFF
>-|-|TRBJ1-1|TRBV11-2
TGTGCCAGCAGCTTGGGGGCAGGACACACTGAAGCTTTCTTT
CASSLGAGHTEAFF
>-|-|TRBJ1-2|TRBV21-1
TGTGCCAGCAGCCTCCCAGAACAGCGGGGCACTCCCTCTAACTATGGCTACACCTTC
CASSLPEQRGTPSNYGYTF
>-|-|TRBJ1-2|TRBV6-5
TGTGCCAGCAGTAGCATGGATGGCTACACCTTC
CASSSMDGYTF
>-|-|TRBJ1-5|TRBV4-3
TGCGCCAGCAGCCAAGATCGAGGGAGCAATCAGCCCCAGCATTTT
CASSQDRGSNQPQHF
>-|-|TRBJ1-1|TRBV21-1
TGTGCCAGCGGGTCTGACAGGTCCCCCACTGAAGCTTTCTTT
CASGSDRSPTEAFF
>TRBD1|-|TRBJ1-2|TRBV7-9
TGTGCCAGCAACAGACAGGGCTATGGCTACACCTTC
CASNRQGYGYTF
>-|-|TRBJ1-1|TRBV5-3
TGTGCCTACGAGAGGGGGACCAGGGGTTTCTTT
CAYERGTRGFF
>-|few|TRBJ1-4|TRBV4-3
TGCGCCAGCAGCCAAGAAGCCACCGCCCGACGGGGGGAACTGTTTTTT
CASSQEATARRGELFF
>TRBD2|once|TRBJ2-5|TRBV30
TGTGCCTGGAGTCCGATGCGGACTAGCGGGGGTCAGGAGACCCAGTACTTC
CAWSPMRTSGGQETQYF
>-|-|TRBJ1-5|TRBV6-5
TGTGCCAGCAGTTACTCCGGAGAGAATCAGCCCCAGCATTTT
CASSYSGENQPQHF
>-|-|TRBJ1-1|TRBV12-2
TGTGCAAGTCGCAGGAACTCAACAGGGACGTTCGAAGCTTTCTTT
CASRRNSTGTFEAFF
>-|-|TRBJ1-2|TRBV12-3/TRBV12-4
TGTGCCAGCAGCCCTTCCTTGTACTATGGCTACACCTTC
CASSPSLYYGYTF
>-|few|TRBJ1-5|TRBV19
TGTGCCAGTAGTATGGTGCTCCGGTATAGCAATCAGCCCCAGCATTTT
CASSMVLRYSNQPQHF
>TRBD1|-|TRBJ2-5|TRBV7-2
TGTGCCAGCAGACAGGGGATAGGGGAGACCCAGTACTTC
CASRQGIGETQYF